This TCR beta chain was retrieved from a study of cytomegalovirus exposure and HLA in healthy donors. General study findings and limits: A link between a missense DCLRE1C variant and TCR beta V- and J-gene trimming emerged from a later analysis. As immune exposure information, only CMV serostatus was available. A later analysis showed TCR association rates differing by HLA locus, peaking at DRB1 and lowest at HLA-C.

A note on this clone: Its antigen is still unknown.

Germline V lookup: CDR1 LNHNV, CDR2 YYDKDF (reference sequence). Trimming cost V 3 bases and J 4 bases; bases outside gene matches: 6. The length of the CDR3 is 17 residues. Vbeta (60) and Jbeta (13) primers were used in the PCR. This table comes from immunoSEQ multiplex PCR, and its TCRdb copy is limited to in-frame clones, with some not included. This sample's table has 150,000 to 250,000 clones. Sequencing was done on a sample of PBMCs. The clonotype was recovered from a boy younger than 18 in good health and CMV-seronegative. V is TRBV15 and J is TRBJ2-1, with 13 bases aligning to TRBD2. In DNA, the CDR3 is TGTGCCACCAGCAGCAGACTAGCGGGGGGATCATACAATGAGCAGTTCTTC. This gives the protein CATSSRLAGGSYNEQFF.